The T cell receptor beta chain described here comes from a study of blood T cell repertoires in COVID-19. In the study overall: Material from acute and convalescent COVID-19 was sourced from the United States, Italy and Spain.

This clone was seen more than once but under ten times. The method was immunoSEQ multiplex PCR; TCRdb's version includes in-frame clones alone and lacks a portion of them. The sample carries a few hundred thousand clones, about 88% recorded once. Trimming stripped 3 bases from V and 3 bases from J, with 5 bases between. CDR3 length equals 12 residues. This TCR came from a woman between 55 and 75 years old with acute or convalescent COVID-19. The chain has TRBV12-3 or TRBV12-4 and TRBJ1-2, with D hard to call. The sequenced sample was peripheral blood. The CDR3 DNA follows: TGTGCCAGCAGTTTTACAGACTATGGCTACACCTTC. This translates into CASSFTDYGYTF.